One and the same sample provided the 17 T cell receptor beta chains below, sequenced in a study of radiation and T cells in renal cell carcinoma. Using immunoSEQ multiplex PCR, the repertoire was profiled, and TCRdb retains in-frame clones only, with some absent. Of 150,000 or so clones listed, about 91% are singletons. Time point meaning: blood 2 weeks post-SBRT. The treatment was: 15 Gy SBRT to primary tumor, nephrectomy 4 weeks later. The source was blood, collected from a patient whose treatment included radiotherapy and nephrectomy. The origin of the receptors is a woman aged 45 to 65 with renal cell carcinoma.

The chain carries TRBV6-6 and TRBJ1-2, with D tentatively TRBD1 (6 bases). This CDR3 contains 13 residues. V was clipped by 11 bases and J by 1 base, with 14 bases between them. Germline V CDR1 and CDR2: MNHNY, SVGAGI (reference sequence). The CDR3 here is CAAAGQSNYGYTF. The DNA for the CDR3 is TGTGCCGCAGCTGGACAGAGTAACTATGGCTACACCTTC.

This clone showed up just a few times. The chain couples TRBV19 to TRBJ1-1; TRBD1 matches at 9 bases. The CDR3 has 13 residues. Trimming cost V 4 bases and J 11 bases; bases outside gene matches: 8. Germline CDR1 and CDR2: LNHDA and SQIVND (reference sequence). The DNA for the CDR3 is TGTGCCAGTAGTACTGTACAGGGGGCTATGGCTTTCTTT. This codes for CASSTVQGAMAFF.

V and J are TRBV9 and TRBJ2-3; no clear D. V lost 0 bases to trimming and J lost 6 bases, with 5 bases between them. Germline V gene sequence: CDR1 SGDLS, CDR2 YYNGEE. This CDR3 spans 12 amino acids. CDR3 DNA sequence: TGTGCCAGCAGCGTAGGAGCGGATACGCAGTATTTT. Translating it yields CASSVGADTQYF.

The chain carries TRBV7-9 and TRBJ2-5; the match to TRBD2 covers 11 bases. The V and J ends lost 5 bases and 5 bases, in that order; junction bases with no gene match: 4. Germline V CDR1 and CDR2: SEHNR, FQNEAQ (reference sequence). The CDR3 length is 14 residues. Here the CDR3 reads CASSRLAGGETQYF. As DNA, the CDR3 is TGTGCCAGCAGCCGGCTAGCGGGGGGTGAGACCCAGTACTTC.

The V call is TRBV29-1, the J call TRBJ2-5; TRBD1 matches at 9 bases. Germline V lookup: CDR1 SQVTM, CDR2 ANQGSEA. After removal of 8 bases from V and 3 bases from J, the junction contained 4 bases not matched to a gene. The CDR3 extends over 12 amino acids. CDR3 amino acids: CSLRTGEETQYF. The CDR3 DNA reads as TGCAGCCTCCGGACAGGGGAAGAGACCCAGTACTTC.

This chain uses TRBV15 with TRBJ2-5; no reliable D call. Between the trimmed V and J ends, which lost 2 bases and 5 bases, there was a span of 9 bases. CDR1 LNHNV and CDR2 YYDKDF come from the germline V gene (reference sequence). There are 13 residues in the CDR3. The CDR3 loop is CATSRLTVETQYF. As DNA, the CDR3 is TGTGCCACCAGCAGATTGACCGTGGAGACCCAGTACTTC.

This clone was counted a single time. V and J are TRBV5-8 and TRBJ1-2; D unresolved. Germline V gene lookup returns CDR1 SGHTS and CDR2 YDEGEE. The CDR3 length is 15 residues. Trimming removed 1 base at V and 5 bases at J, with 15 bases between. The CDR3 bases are TGTGCCAGCAGCTTGAGGGTTTCAGGAGGATATGGCTACACCTTC. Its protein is CASSLRVSGGYGYTF.

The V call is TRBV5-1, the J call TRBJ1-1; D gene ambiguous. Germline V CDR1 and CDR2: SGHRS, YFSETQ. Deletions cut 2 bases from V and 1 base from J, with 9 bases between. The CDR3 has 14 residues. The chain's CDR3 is CASSFGIGNTEAFF. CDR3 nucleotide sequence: TGCGCCAGCAGCTTCGGGATCGGGAACACTGAAGCTTTCTTT.

The CDR3: CASSSTGREQFF. CDR3 nucleotides: TGTGCCAGCAGCTCGACAGGGCGCGAGCAGTTCTTC. The chain joins TRBV11-2 to TRBJ2-1; 7 positions match TRBD1. V lost 4 bases to trimming and J lost 10 bases; unmatched junction nucleotides: 4. The germline V gene has CDR1 SGHAT and CDR2 FQNNGV. The CDR3 extends over 12 amino acids.

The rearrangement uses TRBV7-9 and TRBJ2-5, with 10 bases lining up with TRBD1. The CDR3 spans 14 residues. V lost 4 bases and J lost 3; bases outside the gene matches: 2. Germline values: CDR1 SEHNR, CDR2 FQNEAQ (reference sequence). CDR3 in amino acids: CASSSGQGEETQYF. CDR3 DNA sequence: TGTGCCAGCAGCTCAGGACAGGGGGAAGAGACCCAGTACTTC.

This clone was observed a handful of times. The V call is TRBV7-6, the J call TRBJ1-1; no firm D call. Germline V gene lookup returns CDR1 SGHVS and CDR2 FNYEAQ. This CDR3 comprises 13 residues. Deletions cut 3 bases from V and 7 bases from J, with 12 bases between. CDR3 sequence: CASSFKGEGEAFF. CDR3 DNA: TGTGCCAGCAGCTTTAAGGGCGAGGGTGAAGCTTTCTTT.

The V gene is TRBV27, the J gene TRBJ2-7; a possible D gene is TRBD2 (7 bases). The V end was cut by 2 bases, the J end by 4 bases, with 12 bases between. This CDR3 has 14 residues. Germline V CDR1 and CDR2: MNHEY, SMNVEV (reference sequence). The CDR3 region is CASSLAGAGYEQYF. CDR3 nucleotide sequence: TGTGCCAGCAGTTTAGCGGGGGCCGGATACGAGCAGTACTTC.

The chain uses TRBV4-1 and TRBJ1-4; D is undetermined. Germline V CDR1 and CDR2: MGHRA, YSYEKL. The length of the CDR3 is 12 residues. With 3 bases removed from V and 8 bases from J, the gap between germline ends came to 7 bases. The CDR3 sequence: CASSHRPEKLFF. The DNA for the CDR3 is TGCGCCAGCAGCCATCGACCCGAAAAACTGTTTTTT.

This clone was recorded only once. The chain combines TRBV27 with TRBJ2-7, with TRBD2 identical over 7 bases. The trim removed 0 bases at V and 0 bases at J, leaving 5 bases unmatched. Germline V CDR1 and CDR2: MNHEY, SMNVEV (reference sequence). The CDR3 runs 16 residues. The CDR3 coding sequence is TGTGCCAGCAGTTTATCGTGGGCTAGCGGCTCCTACGAGCAGTACTTC. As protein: CASSLSWASGSYEQYF.

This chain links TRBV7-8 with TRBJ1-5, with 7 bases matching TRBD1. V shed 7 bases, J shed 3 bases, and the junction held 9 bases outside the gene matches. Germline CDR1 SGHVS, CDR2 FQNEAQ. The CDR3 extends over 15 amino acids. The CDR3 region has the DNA TGTGCCAGCACCCTATCAGGGGGGGTCAATCAGCCCCAGCATTTT. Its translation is CASTLSGGVNQPQHF.

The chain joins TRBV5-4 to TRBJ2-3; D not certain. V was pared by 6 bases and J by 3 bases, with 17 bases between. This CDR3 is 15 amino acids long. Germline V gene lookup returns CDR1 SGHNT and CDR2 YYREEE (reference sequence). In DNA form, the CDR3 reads TGTGCCAGCACCATTAGGGCCGATTCTACAGATACGCAGTATTTT. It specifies CASTIRADSTDTQYF. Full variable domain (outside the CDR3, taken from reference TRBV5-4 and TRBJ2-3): ETGVTQSPTHLIKTRGQQVTLRCSSQSGHNTVSWYQQALGQGPQFIFQYYREEENGRGNFPPRFSGLQFPNYSSELNVNALELDDSALYLCASTIRADSTDTQYFGPGTRLTVL.

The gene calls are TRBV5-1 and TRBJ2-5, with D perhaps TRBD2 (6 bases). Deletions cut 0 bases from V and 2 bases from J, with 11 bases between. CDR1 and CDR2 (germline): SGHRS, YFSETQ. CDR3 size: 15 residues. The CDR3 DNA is TGCGCCAGCAGCTTGGCGGCAGGGACTCAAGAGACCCAGTACTTC. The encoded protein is CASSLAAGTQETQYF.